Below, 13 T cell receptor beta chains from the same sample are listed, as sequenced in a study of T cell changes during pregnancy in multiple sclerosis. Sequencing was performed with immunoSEQ multiplex PCR; in TCRdb, only in-frame clones are kept and a portion is missing. The sample includes tens of thousands of clones, 85% to 95% of them seen just once. The sample was peripheral blood, taken in the third trimester of pregnancy. The receptors come from a female donor in good health, enrolled as a control in a pregnancy study.

This sequence joins TRBV5-6 and TRBJ2-2, with D maybe TRBD2 (6 bases). The germline CDR1 and CDR2 sequences are SGHDT and YYEEEE. This CDR3 has 15 residues. V was trimmed by 7 bases and J by 5 bases, leaving 18 bases between them. The CDR3 DNA is TGTGCCAGCCGTAGGTACGGGCGGGGAACCGGGGAGCTGTTTTTT. Residues: CASRRYGRGTGELFF.

This clone was seen once. The J gene is TRBJ2-3, the V gene TRBV18, with 12 nucleotides matching TRBD2. V gave up 4 bases and J gave up 3 bases; unmatched junction bases: 5. The CDR3 is 16 residues long. Germline CDR1 KGHSH, CDR2 LQKENI. The CDR3 protein is CASSLQTSGGTDTQYF. Written as DNA, the CDR3 is TGTGCCAGCTCACTTCAGACTAGCGGGGGAACAGATACGCAGTATTTT.

J is TRBJ1-2 and V is TRBV6-5; 7 positions agree with TRBD1. The junction had 9 bases not matched to a gene; V was cut back by 0 bases and J by 8 bases. Germline lookup yields CDR1 MNHEY and CDR2 SVGAGI. The CDR3 has 15 residues. CDR3 residues: CASSYSDGAGGGYTF. CDR3 sequence (DNA): TGTGCCAGCAGTTACTCTGATGGGGCAGGGGGAGGCTACACCTTC.

This CDR3 reads CASSIDRGVVGNQPQHF. DNA of the CDR3: TGTGCCAGTAGTATAGATCGGGGGGTTGTTGGCAATCAGCCCCAGCATTTT. This chain uses TRBV19 with TRBJ1-5, with a tentative D call TRBD1 (5 bases). The V gene's germline CDR1 is LNHDA and CDR2 SQIVND (reference sequence). The length of the CDR3 is 17 residues. V lost 0 bases and J 2 bases, leaving 14 bases between the germline ends.

Turning to this clone: One end of the junction is discordant with germline, which a read error may explain. Distinct nucleotide sequences in the sample also encode this CDR3. The V gene is TRBV6-5, the J gene TRBJ2-7; TRBD1 matches 7 bases. The CDR3 loop spans 14 amino acids. CDR1 MNHEY and CDR2 SVGAGI come from the germline V gene. CDR3 amino acids: CASSQSDRVGEQYF. CDR3 nucleotides: TGCGCCAGCAGTCAAAGTGACAGGGTAGGCGAGCAGTACTTC.

This rearrangement joins TRBV6-1 to TRBJ2-3; D unresolved. V lost 0 bases and J lost 3, with 4 bases in between. Germline V CDR1 and CDR2: MNHNS, SASEGT. The CDR3 loop spans 13 amino acids. The CDR3 loop reads CASSEARTDTQYF. The CDR3 DNA is TGTGCCAGCAGTGAAGCGCGTACAGATACGCAGTATTTT.

This chain links TRBV9 with TRBJ1-1, with D hard to call. V lost 0 bases, J lost 3 bases, and 9 bases lay in between. The CDR3 length is 14 residues. Germline CDR1 is SGDLS and CDR2 is YYNGEE. CDR3 bases: TGTGCCAGCAGCGTAGGCCTCGGGTACACTGAAGCTTTCTTT. Translation: CASSVGLGYTEAFF.

V and J are TRBV4-1 and TRBJ2-3; 8 nucleotides line up with TRBD1. The length of the CDR3 is 14 residues. Per the germline V gene, CDR1 is MGHRA and CDR2 is YSYEKL. The V and J ends lost 5 bases and 6 bases, in that order; junction bases with no gene match: 7. This CDR3 reads CASSSRQGSDTQYF. The CDR3 nucleotides read TGCGCCAGCAGCTCAAGACAGGGGAGCGATACGCAGTATTTT.

The V gene is TRBV28, the J gene TRBJ2-7, with a weak D call TRBD1 (5 bases). In germline, CDR1 is MDHEN, CDR2 SYDVKM. The CDR3 consists of 12 residues. V lost 5 bases and J lost 3, with 8 bases in between. The CDR3 DNA sequence: TGTGCCAGCAGTACAGGTGACTACGAGCAGTACTTC. This sequence encodes CASSTGDYEQYF.

This chain joins TRBV30 and TRBJ2-3, with TRBD2 as a possible D gene (5 bases). CDR3 length: 12 residues. Germline assignment: CDR1 GTSNPN and CDR2 SVGIG (reference sequence). The V end was cut by 5 bases, the J end by 9 bases, with 15 bases between. The DNA for the CDR3 is TGTGCCTGGGCGCGCCCCACTAGGACGCAGTATTTT. This encodes CAWARPTRTQYF.

The V call is TRBV6-5, the J call TRBJ2-5; 7 positions agree with TRBD1. The V and J ends lost 6 bases and 3 bases, in that order; junction bases with no gene match: 10. This CDR3 is 15 amino acids long. In germline, CDR1 is MNHEY, CDR2 SVGAGI. The chain's CDR3 is CASSGYRDRKETQYF. CDR3 in DNA: TGTGCCAGCAGCGGGTACCGGGACAGAAAAGAGACCCAGTACTTC.

The gene calls are TRBV10-2 and TRBJ1-1, with no clear D. The CDR3 is 13 residues long. Germline V lookup: CDR1 WSHSY, CDR2 SAAADI. The V end lost 7 bases, the J end lost 0 bases, and 9 bases lay between the germline ends. CDR3 region: CASTYGMNTEAFF. CDR3 DNA sequence: TGCGCCAGCACTTATGGCATGAACACTGAAGCTTTCTTT.

This clone was seen once. This sequence joins TRBV30 and TRBJ2-3, with 7 bases that match TRBD1. The CDR3 length is 13 residues. Germline V gene sequence: CDR1 GTSNPN, CDR2 SVGIG (reference sequence). The V segment lost 5 bases and the J segment 3 bases; nucleotides outside the gene matches: 5. In DNA form, the CDR3 reads TGTGCCTGGTCAGGGGGAAAGACAGATACGCAGTATTTT. Translation: CAWSGGKTDTQYF.